A selection of T cell receptor beta chains follows, all from one sample in a study of early T cells in non-severe SARS-CoV-2 infection. MiXCR was run by TCRdb on the 5' RACE reads, yielding one entry per CDR3 protein. The table has approximately 56,000 distinct CDR3 sequences, about 15% seen once. The specimen was whole blood, collected at baseline. The receptors shown here come from an adult who was a healthcare worker with PCR-confirmed SARS-CoV-2 infection or an uninfected control (not recorded which). The CDR3 runs from the conserved cysteine through the conserved F or W. The order of the fields is J gene, V gene, CDR3 protein.

>TRBJ2-5|TRBV3-1
CASSHGLAGKETQYF
>TRBJ1-1|TRBV12-3/TRBV12-4
CASSLEGRDTEAFF
>TRBJ2-7|TRBV6-6
CASSRDWYEQYF
>TRBJ1-2|TRBV6-6
CASSYSQGAWGYTF
>TRBJ2-2|TRBV20-1
CSAPDARSPGELFF
>TRBJ2-7|TRBV11-1
CAVGQLNGEQYF
>TRBJ2-3|TRBV19
CASSIREGLYTDTQYF
>TRBJ2-5|TRBV29-1
CSVGGRSQETQYF
>TRBJ1-5|TRBV21-1
CASCQGIQPQHF
>TRBJ2-3|TRBV18
CASSSRSTTDTQYF
>TRBJ2-2|TRBV7-8
CASSPRSAGTGELFF
>TRBJ1-2|TRBV30
CAWTLITNYGYTF
>TRBJ1-1|TRBV12-3/TRBV12-4
CASTVMNTEAFF
>TRBJ1-5|TRBV7-8
CASSRDRDNSNQPQHF
>TRBJ2-3|TRBV29-1
CSVETTDTQYF
>TRBJ1-2|TRBV28
CASSLGSSQDYGYTF
>TRBJ1-1|TRBV20-1
CRATNRNTEAFF